The 10 T cell receptor beta chains listed next were all sequenced from one sample in a study of T cell changes during pregnancy in multiple sclerosis. TCRdb keeps only in-frame clones here, not all; method: immunoSEQ multiplex PCR. The sample has about 59,000 clones; over 85% are singletons. The specimen was CD4+ T cells from peripheral blood mononuclear cells, collected before pregnancy. These receptors originate from a female donor with multiple sclerosis, enrolled in a pregnancy study.

The chain uses TRBV2 and TRBJ2-5, with D possibly TRBD1 on 6 matching bases. Trimming left V 1 base short and J 4 bases short, with 13 bases between. In germline, CDR1 is SNHLY, CDR2 FYNNEI. This CDR3 has 15 amino acids. CDR3 region: CASSEDRAQPETQYF. For the CDR3, the DNA is TGTGCCAGCAGTGAAGACAGGGCCCAACCAGAGACCCAGTACTTC. The entire variable domain, with the rest obtained from reference TRBV2 and TRBJ2-5, is as follows: EPEVTQTPSHQVTQMGQEVILRCVPISNHLYFYWYRQILGQKVEFLVSFYNNEISEKSEIFDDQFSVERPDGSNFTLKIRSTKLEDSAMYFCASSEDRAQPETQYFGPGTRLLVL.

The chain uses TRBV11-3 and TRBJ2-3; TRBD2 is a possible D gene (5 bases). CDR1 is SGHNT and CDR2 is YENEEA in the germline V gene. This CDR3 has 14 residues. With 5 bases removed from V and 4 bases from J, the gap between germline ends came to 13 bases. CDR3: CASSPETGSDTQYF. CDR3 bases: TGTGCCAGCAGCCCCGAGACGGGATCAGATACGCAGTATTTT. Together with reference TRBV11-3 and TRBJ2-3, the CDR3 gives the full variable domain: EAGVVQSPRYKIIEKKQPVAFWCNPISGHNTLYWYLQNLGQGPELLIRYENEEAVDDSQLPKDRFSAERLKGVDSTLKIQPAELGDSAVYLCASSPETGSDTQYFGPGTRLTVL.

This clone has only a few counts. The chain has TRBV7-2 and TRBJ1-5; D gene ambiguous. Germline V gives CDR1 SGHTA, CDR2 FQGNSA. This CDR3 is built from 14 residues. Trimming removed 2 bases from V and 4 bases from J, with 9 bases in between. The CDR3 spells CASSLKPSNQPQHF. CDR3 DNA sequence: TGTGCCAGCAGCTTAAAGCCTTCTAATCAGCCCCAGCATTTT.

The CDR3 loop is CASSLGQGGNTEAFF. The DNA for the CDR3 is TGTGCCAGCAGCTTAGGACAGGGGGGGAACACTGAAGCTTTCTTT. The genes are TRBV7-8 and TRBJ1-1; TRBD1 aligns across 9 bases. CDR1 is SGHVS and CDR2 is FQNEAQ in the germline V gene. J gave up 1 base and V 1 base, and 1 base lay outside the gene matches. The CDR3 loop spans 15 amino acids. Full variable domain (rest looked up from reference TRBV7-8 and TRBJ1-1): GAGVSQSPRYKVAKRGQDVALRCDPISGHVSLFWYQQALGQGPEFLTYFQNEAQLDKSGLPSDRFFAERPEGSVSTLKIQRTQQEDSAVYLCASSLGQGGNTEAFFGQGTRLTVV.

J is TRBJ1-5 and V is TRBV6-5, with 9 nucleotides matching TRBD1. CDR3 size: 15 residues. The germline CDR1 and CDR2 sequences are MNHEY and SVGAGI. V gave up 6 bases and J gave up 3 bases; unmatched junction bases: 6. The CDR3, as DNA: TGTGCCAGCAGGCCTACAGGGGGCAACAATCAGCCCCAGCATTTT. This translates into CASRPTGGNNQPQHF.

This chain uses TRBV4-3 with TRBJ2-5; 7 nucleotides line up with TRBD1. This CDR3 contains 19 residues. CDR1 and CDR2 (germline): LGHNA, YSLEER. The trim removed 0 bases at V and 3 bases at J, leaving 16 bases unmatched. The CDR3 nucleotides read TGCGCCAGCAGCCAAGATTGGATTCGGTTTGCAGGGGGAGAAGAGACCCAGTACTTC. It specifies CASSQDWIRFAGGEETQYF.

The DNA for the CDR3 is TGTGCCAGCAGTTACCAGGGTGCAACTAATGAAAAACTGTTTTTT. This sequence encodes CASSYQGATNEKLFF. The chain has TRBV6-5 and TRBJ1-4; tentative D call: TRBD1 (5 bases). This CDR3 is 15 amino acids long. In germline, CDR1 is MNHEY, CDR2 SVGAGI. Trimming left V 2 bases short and J 0 bases short, with 7 bases between.

V usage is TRBV7-9 and J usage is TRBJ2-5, with TRBD1 matching 8 bases. With the DNA end fitting TRBJ2-7 better, the J assignment may be wrong. Germline lookup yields CDR1 SEHNR and CDR2 FQNEAQ (reference sequence). This CDR3 has 13 residues. DNA of the CDR3: TGTGCCAGCAGCCCCGGACAGGGCTACGAGCAGTACTTC. Amino acids: CASSPGQGYEQYF.

The chain employs TRBV5-1 and TRBJ2-3; 9 bases map to TRBD1. The V gene's germline CDR1 is SGHRS and CDR2 YFSETQ. The CDR3 is made up of 18 amino acids. V gave up 4 bases and J gave up 2 bases; unmatched junction bases: 14. The CDR3 region is CASSPRGGQGRVTDTQYF. The CDR3 DNA reads as TGCGCCAGCAGCCCGAGGGGGGGACAGGGTCGAGTCACAGATACGCAGTATTTT. The full variable domain, completed using reference TRBV5-1 and TRBJ2-3, is KAGVTQTPRYLIKTRGQQVTLSCSPISGHRSVSWYQQTPGQGLQFLFEYFSETQRNKGNFPGRFSGRQFSNSRSEMNVSTLELGDSALYLCASSPRGGQGRVTDTQYFGPGTRLTVL.

The V call is TRBV9, the J call TRBJ2-3, with TRBD2 matching over 7 bases. In germline, CDR1 is SGDLS, CDR2 YYNGEE. The CDR3 consists of 16 residues. J gave up 2 bases and V 0 bases, and 6 bases lay outside the gene matches. CDR3 sequence (DNA): TGTGCCAGCAGCGTAGCTCCGCGGGAGTACACAGATACGCAGTATTTT. Protein product: CASSVAPREYTDTQYF. The variable domain in full, completed from reference TRBV9 and TRBJ2-3, reads DSGVTQTPKHLITATGQRVTLRCSPRSGDLSVYWYQQSLDQGLQFLIQYYNGEERAKGNILERFSAQQFPDLHSELNLSSLELGDSALYFCASSVAPREYTDTQYFGPGTRLTVL.